This TCR beta chain derives from a study of Graves' ophthalmopathy and Graves' hyperthyroidism. Regarding the study as a whole: Researchers report that a 13-signature model separated ophthalmopathy from stable hyperthyroidism, posting about 91% sensitivity and more than 70% specificity.

RNA transcripts yielded amplified TCR beta CDR3 regions. An initial RT-PCR round employing HTBI primers preceded a second-round multiplex PCR. TCRdb re-derived calls from the multiplex PCR reads in MiXCR, one entry per CDR3 protein. The sample holds around 1.1 million distinct CDR3 sequences, 35% to 40% seen once. Looked up from germline, CDR1 is SGHAT and CDR2 is FQNNGV. The CDR3 has 16 amino acids. V lost 5 bases, J lost 4 bases, and 8 bases stayed unmatched. The sample holds many counts of this clonotype. Antigen specificity is unknown. This clonotype was obtained from an adult man with Graves' hyperthyroidism. V gene TRBV11-2 combines with J gene TRBJ2-7, with 13 nucleotides matching TRBD2. Sequencing was carried out using peripheral blood or thyroid tissue (not recorded which). CDR3 protein: CASSPGLAGRPYEQYF. The CDR3, as DNA: TGTGCCAGCAGCCCGGGACTAGCGGGGAGACCGTACGAGCAGTACTTC.